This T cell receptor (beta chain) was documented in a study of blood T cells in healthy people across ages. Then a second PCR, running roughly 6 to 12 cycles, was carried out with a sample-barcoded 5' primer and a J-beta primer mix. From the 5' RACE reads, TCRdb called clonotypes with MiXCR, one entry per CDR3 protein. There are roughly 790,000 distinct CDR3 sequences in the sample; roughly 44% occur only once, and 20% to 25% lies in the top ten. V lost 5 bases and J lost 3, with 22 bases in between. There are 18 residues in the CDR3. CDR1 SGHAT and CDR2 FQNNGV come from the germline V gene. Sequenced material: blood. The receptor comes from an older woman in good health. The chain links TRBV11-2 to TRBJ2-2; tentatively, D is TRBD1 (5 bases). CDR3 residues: CASSTIRSGRYDTGELFF. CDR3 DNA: TGTGCCAGCAGCACCATCCGCTCAGGGCGTTACGACACCGGGGAGCTGTTTTTT. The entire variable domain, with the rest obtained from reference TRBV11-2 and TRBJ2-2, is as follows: EAGVAQSPRYKIIEKRQSVAFWCNPISGHATLYWYQQILGQGPKLLIQFQNNGVVDDSQLPKDRFSAERLKGVDSTLKIQPAKLEDSAVYLCASSTIRSGRYDTGELFFGEGSRLTVL.